Each of the 18 T cell receptor beta chains below was sequenced from the same sample in a study of blood T cell repertoires in COVID-19. Clones were sequenced by immunoSEQ multiplex PCR, and TCRdb holds only the in-frame ones, with some missing. The data contain approximately 200,000 clones, over 75% of them singletons. Sequenced material: PBMCs or T cells enriched from blood (not recorded which). The receptor set was obtained from a woman aged 40 to 49 with acute COVID-19.

The chain has TRBV5-8 and TRBJ1-5; D gene unclear. The CDR3 has 13 residues. Germline V gene lookup returns CDR1 SGHTS and CDR2 YDEGEE. Trimming stripped 1 base from V and 1 base from J, with 3 bases between. The DNA for the CDR3 is TGTGCCAGCAGCTTGTTAAGCAATCAGCCCCAGCATTTT. It yields the protein CASSLLSNQPQHF.

The gene calls are TRBV30 and TRBJ2-5; D may be TRBD2 (6 bases). The CDR3 runs 15 residues. Germline CDR1 and CDR2: GTSNPN and SVGIG (reference sequence). Trimming removed 1 base from V and 5 bases from J, with 17 bases in between. CDR3 sequence: CAWSEPGGFKETQYF. The CDR3 DNA reads TGTGCCTGGAGTGAGCCTGGGGGGTTTAAGGAGACCCAGTACTTC.

The chain has TRBV19 and TRBJ2-7; 8 bases match TRBD1. Trimming took 5 bases from V and 7 from J; bases not matched to a gene: 10. Germline CDR1 reads LNHDA; CDR2 reads SQIVND (reference sequence). The CDR3 spans 14 residues. The CDR3 DNA sequence: TGTGCCAGTAGTCCCCGGACAGGGTGGGTGGAGCAGTACTTC. Its protein product is CASSPRTGWVEQYF.

The chain links TRBV15 to TRBJ2-6; 7 positions agree with TRBD1. CDR3 length: 17 residues. Losses at the gene ends were 0 bases for V and 2 bases for J; bases not matched to a gene: 4. Germline-derived CDR1 and CDR2 are LNHNV and YYDKDF (reference sequence). In DNA, the CDR3 is TGTGCCACCAGCAGAGAGGTACAGGGGACTGGGGCCAACGTCCTGACTTTC. Translating gives CATSREVQGTGANVLTF.

The J gene is TRBJ2-3, the V gene TRBV4-3; D is unclear. CDR3 length equals 16 residues. The V and J ends lost 5 bases and 2 bases respectively, with 17 bases between them. Germline loops: CDR1 LGHNA, CDR2 YSLEER. Written as DNA, the CDR3 is TGCGCCAGCAGCAGAGGTCTGCCGACCCTCACAGATACGCAGTATTTT. Amino acid sequence: CASSRGLPTLTDTQYF.

This clone was counted only a few times. This chain uses TRBV29-1 with TRBJ1-4; 7 bases are shared with TRBD1. This CDR3 has 12 residues. Trimming at V came to 4 bases and at J to 7 bases, leaving 3 bases not matched to a gene. Germline V lookup: CDR1 SQVTM, CDR2 ANQGSEA. For the CDR3, the DNA is TGCAGCGTTGGACAGGGACCTGAAAAACTGTTTTTT. Encoded protein: CSVGQGPEKLFF.

The genes are TRBV3-1 (or the pseudogene TRBV3-2) and TRBJ2-5; possible D gene TRBD1, 6 bases. CDR1 and CDR2 from the germline V gene are LGHDT and YNNKEL (reference sequence). The CDR3 is made up of 17 amino acids. V lost 2 bases, J lost 3 bases, and 19 bases lay in between. The CDR3 DNA follows: TGTGCCAGCAGCCAATCGTACGGCCTGGACAGCAAAGAGACCCAGTACTTC. Translation gives CASSQSYGLDSKETQYF.

The gene calls are TRBV28 and TRBJ1-6; D is undetermined. Trimming left V 4 bases short and J 9 bases short, with 16 bases between. Germline assignment: CDR1 MDHEN and CDR2 SYDVKM. The CDR3 has 15 residues. CDR3 residues: CASSSLRGGGSPLHF. CDR3 nucleotides: TGTGCCAGCAGTTCCCTTCGGGGTGGTGGTTCACCCCTCCACTTT. The entire variable domain, with the rest obtained from reference TRBV28 and TRBJ1-6, is as follows: DVKVTQSSRYLVKRTGEKVFLECVQDMDHENMFWYRQDPGLGLRLIYFSYDVKMKEKGDIPEGYSVSREKKERFSLILESASTNQTSMYLCASSSLRGGGSPLHFGNGTRLTVT.

This clone was seen a few times. At one end the junction does not follow the germline gene, possibly because of a read error. The CDR3 sequence is CASSALAGGRETQYF. As DNA, the CDR3 is TGTGCTAGCAGCGCACTAGCGGGGGGGCGTGAGACCCAGTACTTC. The chain is built from TRBV7-7 and TRBJ2-5; 13 positions agree with TRBD2. The CDR3 loop spans 15 amino acids. CDR1 is SSHAT, CDR2 FNYEAQ, per germline (reference sequence). Variable domain in full (rest from reference TRBV7-7 and TRBJ2-5): GAGVSQSPRYKVTKRGQDVTLRCDPISSHATLYWYQQALGQGPEFLTYFNYEAQPDKSGLPSDRFSAERPEGSISTLTIQRTEQRDSAMYRCASSALAGGRETQYFGPGTRLLVL.

This rearrangement joins TRBV10-3 to TRBJ1-4; no reliable D call. Looked up from germline, CDR1 is ENHRY and CDR2 is SYGVKD. The CDR3 covers 13 residues. V was pared by 10 bases and J by 0 bases, with 9 bases between. CDR3 protein: CATGSSTNEKLFF. In nucleotides, the CDR3 is TGTGCCACCGGGTCCTCAACTAATGAAAAACTGTTTTTT.

This chain connects TRBV3-1 (or the pseudogene TRBV3-2) to TRBJ2-5; 11 bases fit TRBD2. The V gene's germline CDR1 is LGHDT and CDR2 YNNKEL (reference sequence). The CDR3 consists of 17 residues. The V segment lost 4 bases and the J segment 2 bases; nucleotides outside the gene matches: 9. CDR3 DNA: TGTGCCAGCAGCCCTCCGACTAGCGGGGCGGGTCAAGAGACCCAGTACTTC. This encodes CASSPPTSGAGQETQYF.

This clone occurred once. The chain joins TRBV7-8 to TRBJ1-6, with D uncertain. The V and J ends lost 1 base and 7 bases respectively, with 17 bases between them. CDR1 is SGHVS and CDR2 is FQNEAQ in the germline V gene. CDR3 length: 17 residues. In nucleotides, the CDR3 is TGTGCCAGCAGCTTAGGTACCCACGAGGGCTGGAATTCACCCCTCCACTTT. This codes for CASSLGTHEGWNSPLHF.

The chain employs TRBV11-1 and TRBJ2-1, with a tentative D call TRBD2 (6 bases). Trimming removed 1 base from V and 9 bases from J, with 16 bases in between. This CDR3 spans 15 amino acids. Per the germline V gene, CDR1 is SGHAT and CDR2 is FQDESV (reference sequence). The DNA for the CDR3 is TGTGCCAGCAGCTTAGTTTCGGGGGAGATTAGTGAGCAGTTCTTC. Translating gives CASSLVSGEISEQFF. The full variable domain, its missing parts supplied by reference TRBV11-1 and TRBJ2-1, is EAEVAQSPRYKITEKSQAVAFWCDPISGHATLYWYRQILGQGPELLVQFQDESVVDDSQLPKDRFSAERLKGVDSTLKIQPAELGDSAMYLCASSLVSGEISEQFFGPGTRLTVL.

The chain links TRBV2 to TRBJ1-2; D uncertain. Germline CDR1 SNHLY, CDR2 FYNNEI. CDR3 length equals 12 residues. Trimming shortened V by 5 bases and J by 8 bases, and 12 bases separated the two germline ends. The chain's CDR3 is CASSPITIGYTF. CDR3 bases: TGTGCCAGCAGTCCCATTACTATCGGCTACACCTTC.

This chain's CDR3 is CASSLGTSGRRYEQYF. The CDR3 coding sequence is TGTGCCAGCAGCCTAGGGACTAGCGGGAGGAGATACGAGCAGTACTTC. The rearrangement uses TRBV9 and TRBJ2-7, with TRBD2 identical over 15 bases. The CDR3 totals 16 residues. Germline CDR1 SGDLS, CDR2 YYNGEE. V was clipped by 4 bases and J by 4 bases; unmatched bases: 6.

This sequence joins TRBV2 and TRBJ1-5, with no clear D. Trimming left V 0 bases short and J 1 base short, with 16 bases between. CDR1 and CDR2 (germline): SNHLY, FYNNEI. This CDR3 comprises 18 residues. The CDR3 DNA reads TGTGCCAGCAGTGAAGCGCTTGGCGGGGTAGGGAGCAATCAGCCCCAGCATTTT. Translating gives CASSEALGGVGSNQPQHF.

The table lists this clone with a few counts. This chain connects TRBV7-2 to TRBJ1-6; 10 nucleotides match TRBD1. Germline CDR1 reads SGHTA; CDR2 reads FQGNSA. The CDR3 has 15 residues. V was pared by 2 bases and J by 8 bases, with 3 bases of the junction left unmatched. The CDR3 nucleotides read TGTGCCAGCAGCTTACTCGGGACAGGGGATTCACCCCTCCACTTT. Translating it yields CASSLLGTGDSPLHF.

CDR3 in DNA: TGTGCCAGCAGGTCCGACAGGGGTGGGAATCAGCCCCAGCATTTT. This codes for CASRSDRGGNQPQHF. The genes are TRBV6-5 and TRBJ1-5; 8 positions agree with TRBD1. CDR1 and CDR2 (germline): MNHEY, SVGAGI. The CDR3 runs to 15 residues. Trimming took 6 bases from V and 4 from J; bases not matched to a gene: 8.